This T cell receptor beta chain appears in the sequencing data of a study of shared clonotypes between healthy human individuals. The CDR3 runs to 13 residues. V dropped 0 bases and J dropped 6 bases, with 7 bases sitting between them. Germline lookup yields CDR1 SGHTA and CDR2 FQGTGA. Measured with immunoSEQ multiplex PCR; TCRdb has only the in-frame clones, and not every one. The data show over 400,000 clones, with about 96% seen just once and about 0.068% held by the top ten. The sequence derives from a woman aged 30 to 39 in good health. The J gene is TRBJ2-3, the V gene TRBV7-3; TRBD2 is a possible D gene (5 bases). The specimen sequenced was naive CD4+ T cells sorted from blood. Subset of the sample: CD45RA+ positively selected. The CDR3, as DNA: TGTGCCAGCAGCTTAACGAGGAGGGATACGCAGTATTTT. Translating it yields CASSLTRRDTQYF.